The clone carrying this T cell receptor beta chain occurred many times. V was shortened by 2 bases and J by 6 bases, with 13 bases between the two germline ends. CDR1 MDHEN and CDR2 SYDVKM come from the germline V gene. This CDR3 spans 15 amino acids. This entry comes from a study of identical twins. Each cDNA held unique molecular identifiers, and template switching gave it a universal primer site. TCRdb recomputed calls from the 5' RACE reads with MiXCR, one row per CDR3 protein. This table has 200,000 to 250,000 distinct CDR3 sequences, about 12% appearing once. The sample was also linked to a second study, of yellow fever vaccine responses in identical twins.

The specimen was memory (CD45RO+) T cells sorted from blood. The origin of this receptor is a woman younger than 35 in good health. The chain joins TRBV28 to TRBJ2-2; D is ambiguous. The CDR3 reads CASSLIRVASGELFF. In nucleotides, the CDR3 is TGTGCCAGCAGTTTAATTCGGGTGGCGTCCGGGGAGCTGTTTTTT.